These T cell receptor beta chains were read from a single sample in a study of blood T cell repertoires in COVID-19. Generated by immunoSEQ multiplex PCR, the TCRdb table keeps only in-frame clones and is missing some. This repertoire shows roughly 88,000 clones, roughly 87% found once; its top ten account for 18%. The sample was peripheral blood. The receptors shown here come from a woman aged 55-70 years with COVID-19, enrolled during active disease. The CDR3 runs from the conserved cysteine through the conserved F or W. Each record gives: V gene, D gene, J gene, clone size, CDR3 DNA, CDR3 protein. A D gene is named only where the DNA matches it firmly. Not all rows give a size; the values are once, few, many and, for expanded clones, a class.

V: TRBV7-2
D: TRBD1
J: TRBJ1-1
size: NA
DNA: TGTGCCAGCAGTTCCGGGACAGGGGGGTCCACTGAAGCTTTCTTT
CDR3: CASSSGTGGSTEAFF

V: TRBV6-5
D: NA
J: TRBJ1-6
size: NA
DNA: TGTGCCAGCAGTTACGCAGGTTTACAAGGGGGTTCACCCCTCCACTTT
CDR3: CASSYAGLQGGSPLHF

V: TRBV10-3
D: NA
J: TRBJ1-1
size: NA
DNA: TGTGCCATCAGTGTACGGGGAAGGGGGTACACTGAAGCTTTCTTT
CDR3: CAISVRGRGYTEAFF

V: TRBV23-1
D: NA
J: TRBJ2-7
size: NA
DNA: TGCGCCAGCAGTCCAGCCGGGATAGCCTACGAGCAGTACTTC
CDR3: CASSPAGIAYEQYF

V: TRBV24-1
D: TRBD1
J: TRBJ2-5
size: NA
DNA: TGTGCCACCAGTGATTTCCAGGGACAGGGCCAAGAGACCCAGTACTTC
CDR3: CATSDFQGQGQETQYF

V: TRBV1
D: NA
J: TRBJ2-7
size: NA
DNA: TGCACCAGCAGCCACCCTTCGCGGACACAAGTATTCTACGAGCAGTACTTC
CDR3: CTSSHPSRTQVFYEQYF

V: TRBV7-2
D: NA
J: TRBJ1-5
size: NA
DNA: TGTGCCAGCAGCTCGGATGGGGGGCAGCCCCAGCATTTT
CDR3: CASSSDGGQPQHF

V: TRBV19
D: NA
J: TRBJ2-5
size: NA
DNA: TGTGCCAGTAGTATAGATCGAGCGTTAGGGGGAAGAGAGACCCAGTACTTC
CDR3: CASSIDRALGGRETQYF

V: TRBV7-3
D: NA
J: TRBJ1-2
size: NA
DNA: TGTGCCAGCAGCTTAACGGCTGGCCAGGGCTATGGCTACACCTTC
CDR3: CASSLTAGQGYGYTF

V: TRBV5-1
D: NA
J: TRBJ2-4
size: NA
DNA: TGCGCCAGCAGACCACTTCAGGGGTCGGTGACCAAAAACATTCAGTACTTC
CDR3: CASRPLQGSVTKNIQYF

V: TRBV12-5
D: NA
J: TRBJ2-7
size: once
DNA: TGTGCTAGTGCGGGACTCTCCTACGAGCAGTACTTC
CDR3: CASAGLSYEQYF

V: TRBV19
D: TRBD2
J: TRBJ2-7
size: NA
DNA: TGTGCCAGTCGGGGGGGGGCCGCCTACGAGCAGTACTTC
CDR3: CASRGGAAYEQYF

V: TRBV15
D: TRBD1
J: TRBJ2-1
size: NA
DNA: TGTGCCACCAGCACGCCGGGACAGGGGAAATACAATGAGCAGTTCTTC
CDR3: CATSTPGQGKYNEQFF

V: TRBV7-8
D: TRBD1
J: TRBJ1-4
size: NA
DNA: TGTGCCAGCAGCTTCCGACAGGGGCGGAGTGAAAAACTGTTTTTT
CDR3: CASSFRQGRSEKLFF

V: TRBV4-2
D: NA
J: TRBJ1-5
size: NA
DNA: TGTGCCAGCAGCCCGCTACAGGGACCTAGCAATCAGCCCCAGCATTTT
CDR3: CASSPLQGPSNQPQHF

V: TRBV3-1/TRBV3-2
D: NA
J: TRBJ1-4
size: NA
DNA: TGTGCCAGCAGCCAAAGTCCCCAACCTCCCCTAACGCATAATGAAAAACTGTTTTTT
CDR3: CASSQSPQPPLTHNEKLFF

V: TRBV24-1
D: TRBD1
J: TRBJ2-1
size: NA
DNA: TGTGCCACCAGTGATCACAGGGGGCCCTTGACTTTAGACAATGAGCAGTTCTTC
CDR3: CATSDHRGPLTLDNEQFF

V: TRBV29-1
D: NA
J: TRBJ2-1
size: NA
DNA: TGCAGCGCCCTCAGAAAGTGGCAGTTCTTC
CDR3: CSALRKWQFF

V: TRBV9
D: TRBD1
J: TRBJ1-3
size: NA
DNA: TGTGCCAGCAGCGTGGGACAGGGACCTGGAAACACCATATATTTT
CDR3: CASSVGQGPGNTIYF

V: TRBV5-5
D: TRBD1
J: TRBJ1-4
size: NA
DNA: TGTGCCAGCAGCACAGGGGAAAATGAAAAACTGTTTTTT
CDR3: CASSTGENEKLFF

V: TRBV5-6
D: NA
J: TRBJ2-7
size: NA
DNA: TGTGCCAGCAGCTTCTTAGGGGCAGGGATTCGAAGCGAGCAGTACTTC
CDR3: CASSFLGAGIRSEQYF

V: TRBV2
D: NA
J: TRBJ1-2
size: few
DNA: TGTGCCAGCAGTGAAAGGGGTGATGGCTACACCTTC
CDR3: CASSERGDGYTF

V: TRBV4-1
D: TRBD1
J: TRBJ1-2
size: few
DNA: TGCGCCAGCAGCCAAGCCCGGACAGGAAACTATGGCTACACCTTC
CDR3: CASSQARTGNYGYTF

V: TRBV18
D: TRBD1
J: TRBJ1-5
size: NA
DNA: TGTGCCAGCTCACCATCCGACAGGGCCCAGCCCCAGCATTTT
CDR3: CASSPSDRAQPQHF

V: TRBV5-1
D: TRBD1
J: TRBJ2-3
size: NA
DNA: TGCGCCAGCAGCTTGGGACCGGGACAGGGACAGAGTACGCAGTATTTT
CDR3: CASSLGPGQGQSTQYF

V: TRBV15
D: NA
J: TRBJ1-3
size: NA
DNA: TGTGCCACCAGCAGAGCCCGGGGGATGGGTGGAAACACCATATATTTT
CDR3: CATSRARGMGGNTIYF

V: TRBV6-2/TRBV6-3
D: NA
J: TRBJ2-2
size: once
DNA: TGTGCCAGCAGTCTACAGTACACCGGGGAGCTGTTTTTT
CDR3: CASSLQYTGELFF

V: TRBV7-9
D: NA
J: TRBJ1-2
size: few
DNA: TGTGCCAGCAGCCCCCAGACAGATTATGGCTACACCTTC
CDR3: CASSPQTDYGYTF

V: TRBV18
D: NA
J: TRBJ2-2
size: NA
DNA: TGTGCCAGCTCACCAAACAGGGACACCGGGGAGCTGTTTTTT
CDR3: CASSPNRDTGELFF

V: TRBV27
D: NA
J: TRBJ2-7
size: NA
DNA: TGTGCCAGCAGCTATGGGCGGGGATTCTACGAGCAGTACTTC
CDR3: CASSYGRGFYEQYF

V: TRBV5-5
D: TRBD1
J: TRBJ2-7
size: NA
DNA: TGTGCCAGCAGCTTGGCCGGGACAGGGACCTACGAGCAGTACTTC
CDR3: CASSLAGTGTYEQYF

V: TRBV2
D: NA
J: TRBJ2-7
size: few
DNA: TGTGCCAGCAGGTCCCGACAGAGTTCCTACGAGCAGTACTTC
CDR3: CASRSRQSSYEQYF

V: TRBV27
D: TRBD1
J: TRBJ2-2
size: NA
DNA: TGTGCCAGCACGTGGCAGGGGGCCTCCGGGGAGCTGTTTTTT
CDR3: CASTWQGASGELFF